This TCR beta chain originates from a study of identical twins. The CDR3 sequence is 15 residues long. Trimming took off 5 bases at V and 0 bases at J, with 14 bases between the two ends. CDR1 and CDR2 (germline): LNHNV, YYDKDF (reference sequence). This clonotype was recorded many times. Its cognate antigen is unknown. Template switching (which added a universal primer site) was used, and cDNA carried unique molecular identifiers. MiXCR was run by TCRdb on the 5' RACE reads, yielding one entry per CDR3 protein. The data hold hundreds of thousands of distinct CDR3 sequences, with 8.6% observed a single time. The donors were all healthy and Caucasian. Study conclusions and caveats: Invariant MAIT and iNKT cells may have partly biased zero-insertion analyses.

This same sample was also part of a study on yellow fever vaccine responses in identical twins.

The chain recombines TRBV15 with TRBJ2-7; TRBD1 might be the D (7 bases). The origin of this receptor is a woman aged 18 to 35 in good health. The sample taken for sequencing was PBMCs. CDR3 region: CATSSGGLSSYEQYF. The CDR3 DNA reads TGTGCCACCAGCTCAGGGGGGTTAAGCTCCTACGAGCAGTACTTC.